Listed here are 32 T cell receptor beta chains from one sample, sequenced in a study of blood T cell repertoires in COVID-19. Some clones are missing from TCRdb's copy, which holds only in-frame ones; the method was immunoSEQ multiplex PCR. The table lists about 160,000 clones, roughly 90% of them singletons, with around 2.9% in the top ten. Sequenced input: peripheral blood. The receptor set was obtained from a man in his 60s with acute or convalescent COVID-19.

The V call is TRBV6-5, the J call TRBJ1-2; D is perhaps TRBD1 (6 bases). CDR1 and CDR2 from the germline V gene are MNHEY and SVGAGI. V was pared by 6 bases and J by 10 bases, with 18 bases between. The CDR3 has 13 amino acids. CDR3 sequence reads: CASRLTGPTPYTF. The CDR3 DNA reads TGTGCCAGCAGACTGACAGGACCAACTCCCTACACCTTC.

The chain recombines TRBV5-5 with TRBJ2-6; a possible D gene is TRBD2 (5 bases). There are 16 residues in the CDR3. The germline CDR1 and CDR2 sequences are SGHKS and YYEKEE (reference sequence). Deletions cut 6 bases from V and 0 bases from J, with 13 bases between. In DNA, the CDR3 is TGTGCCAGCAATATCGACGAGGGCTCTGGGGCCAACGTCCTGACTTTC. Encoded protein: CASNIDEGSGANVLTF.

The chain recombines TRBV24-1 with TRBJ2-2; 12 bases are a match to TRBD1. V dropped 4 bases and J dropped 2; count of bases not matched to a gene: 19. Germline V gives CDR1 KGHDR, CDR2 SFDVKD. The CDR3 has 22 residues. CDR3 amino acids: CATSEMLGLRGQGAVNTGELFF. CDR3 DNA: TGTGCCACCAGTGAGATGTTGGGTTTGAGGGGACAGGGGGCCGTAAACACCGGGGAGCTGTTTTTT.

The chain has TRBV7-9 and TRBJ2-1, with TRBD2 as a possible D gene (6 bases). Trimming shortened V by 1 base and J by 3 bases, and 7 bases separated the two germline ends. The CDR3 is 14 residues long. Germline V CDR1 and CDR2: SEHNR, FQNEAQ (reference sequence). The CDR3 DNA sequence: TGTGCCAGCAGCTTAGGCGGGGACTACAATGAGCAGTTCTTC. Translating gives CASSLGGDYNEQFF.

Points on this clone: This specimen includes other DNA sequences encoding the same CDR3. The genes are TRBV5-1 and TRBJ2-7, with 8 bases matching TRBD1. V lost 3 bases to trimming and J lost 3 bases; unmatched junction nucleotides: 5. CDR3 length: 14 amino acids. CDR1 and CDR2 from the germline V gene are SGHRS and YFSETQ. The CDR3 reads CASSSGTGYYEQYF. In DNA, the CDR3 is TGCGCCAGCAGCTCTGGGACAGGCTACTACGAGCAGTACTTC.

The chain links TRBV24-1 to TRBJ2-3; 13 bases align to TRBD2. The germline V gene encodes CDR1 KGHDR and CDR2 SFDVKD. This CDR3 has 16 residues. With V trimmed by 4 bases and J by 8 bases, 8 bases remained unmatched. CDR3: CATSDEPTSGGVTQYF. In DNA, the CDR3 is TGTGCCACCAGTGACGAGCCAACTAGCGGGGGGGTTACGCAGTATTTT.

The DNA of the CDR3 is TGCGCCAGCAGTGAGGAGACAGGGGGCTCGGGCTACACCTTC. This encodes CASSEETGGSGYTF. V and J are TRBV10-1 and TRBJ1-2; 10 bases map to TRBD1. There are 14 residues in the CDR3. Germline values: CDR1 WNHNN, CDR2 SYGVQD (reference sequence). V was clipped by 2 bases and J by 8 bases; unmatched bases: 5.

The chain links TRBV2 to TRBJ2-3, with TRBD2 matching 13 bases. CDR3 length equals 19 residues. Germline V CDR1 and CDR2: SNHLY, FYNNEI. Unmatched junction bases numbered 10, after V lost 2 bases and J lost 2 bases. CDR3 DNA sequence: TGTGCCAGCAGTGAAAACAGACTAGCGGGGGGACACTTCACAGATACGCAGTATTTT. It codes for CASSENRLAGGHFTDTQYF.

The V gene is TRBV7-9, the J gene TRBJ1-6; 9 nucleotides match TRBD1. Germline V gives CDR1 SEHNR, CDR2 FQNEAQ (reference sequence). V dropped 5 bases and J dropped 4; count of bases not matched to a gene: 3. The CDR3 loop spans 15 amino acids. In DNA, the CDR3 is TGTGCCAGCAGCCCGGGACAGGGTTATAATTCACCCCTCCACTTT. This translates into CASSPGQGYNSPLHF.

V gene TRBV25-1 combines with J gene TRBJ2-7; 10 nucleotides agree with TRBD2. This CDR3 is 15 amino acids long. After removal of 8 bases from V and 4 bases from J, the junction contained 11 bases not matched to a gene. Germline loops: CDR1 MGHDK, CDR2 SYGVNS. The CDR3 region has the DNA TGTGCCAGCCAAAAATCCGGGACTAGCGTTTACGAGCAGTACTTC. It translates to CASQKSGTSVYEQYF.

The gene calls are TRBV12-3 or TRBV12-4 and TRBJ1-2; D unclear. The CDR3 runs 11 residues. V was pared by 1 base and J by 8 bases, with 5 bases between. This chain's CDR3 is CASSLGLGYTF. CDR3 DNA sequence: TGTGCCAGCAGTTTAGGTTTAGGCTACACCTTC.

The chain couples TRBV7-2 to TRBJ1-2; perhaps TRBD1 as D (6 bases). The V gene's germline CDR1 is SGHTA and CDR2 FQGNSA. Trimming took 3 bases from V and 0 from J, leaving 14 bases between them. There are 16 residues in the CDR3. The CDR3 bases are TGTGCCAGCAGCTTGGGGGGGCAGGGCACTAACTATGGCTACACCTTC. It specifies CASSLGGQGTNYGYTF.

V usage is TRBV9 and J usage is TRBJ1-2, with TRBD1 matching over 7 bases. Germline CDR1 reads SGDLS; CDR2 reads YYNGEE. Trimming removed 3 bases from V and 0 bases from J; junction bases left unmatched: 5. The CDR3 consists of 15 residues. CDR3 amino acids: CASSGYRGANYGYTF. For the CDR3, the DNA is TGTGCCAGCAGCGGATACAGGGGCGCTAACTATGGCTACACCTTC.

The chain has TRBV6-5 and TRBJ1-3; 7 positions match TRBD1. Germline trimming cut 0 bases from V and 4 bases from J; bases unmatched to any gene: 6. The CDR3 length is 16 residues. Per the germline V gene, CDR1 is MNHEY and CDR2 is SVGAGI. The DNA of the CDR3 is TGTGCCAGCAGTTACTCTACCGGGACAGCAGGAAACACCATATATTTT. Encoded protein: CASSYSTGTAGNTIYF.

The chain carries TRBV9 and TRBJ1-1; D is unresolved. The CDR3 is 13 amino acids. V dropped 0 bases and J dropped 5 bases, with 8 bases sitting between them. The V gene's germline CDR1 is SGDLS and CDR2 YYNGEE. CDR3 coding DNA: TGTGCCAGCAGCGTAGAGGGAGAGACTGAAGCTTTCTTT. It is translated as CASSVEGETEAFF.

The DNA of the CDR3 is TGTGCCAGCAGCCGAGAACAGGTAGGCAATCAGCCCCAGCATTTT. Its translation is CASSREQVGNQPQHF. This chain links TRBV4-2 with TRBJ1-5; a possible D gene is TRBD1 (5 bases). V was trimmed by 4 bases and J by 2 bases, leaving 12 bases between them. The CDR3 is 15 amino acids. The germline CDR1 and CDR2 sequences are LGHNA and YNFKEQ.

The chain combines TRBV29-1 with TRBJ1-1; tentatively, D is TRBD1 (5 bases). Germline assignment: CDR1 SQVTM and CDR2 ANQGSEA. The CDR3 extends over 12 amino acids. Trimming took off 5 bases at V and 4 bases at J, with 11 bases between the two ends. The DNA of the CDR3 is TGCAGCGTTCCCTGGGGGGGCACTGAAGCTTTCTTT. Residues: CSVPWGGTEAFF.

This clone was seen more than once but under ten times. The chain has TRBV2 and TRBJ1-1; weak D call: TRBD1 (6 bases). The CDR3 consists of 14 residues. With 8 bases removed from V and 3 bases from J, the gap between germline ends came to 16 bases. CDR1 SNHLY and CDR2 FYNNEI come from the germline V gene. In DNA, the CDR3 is TGTGCCAGCCCGACAGGCCCCAGGGACACTGAAGCTTTCTTT. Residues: CASPTGPRDTEAFF.

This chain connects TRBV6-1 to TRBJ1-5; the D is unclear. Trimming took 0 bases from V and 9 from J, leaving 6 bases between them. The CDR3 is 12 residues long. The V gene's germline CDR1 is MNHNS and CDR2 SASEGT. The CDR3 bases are TGTGCCAGCAGTGAAGCTAGGAGGCCCCAGCATTTT. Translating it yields CASSEARRPQHF.

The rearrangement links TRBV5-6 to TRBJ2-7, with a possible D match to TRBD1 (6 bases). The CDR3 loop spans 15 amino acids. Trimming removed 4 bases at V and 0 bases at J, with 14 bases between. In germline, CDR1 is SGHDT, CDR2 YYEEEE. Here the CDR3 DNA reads TGTGCCAGCAGCCTGGACAGATTCCTCTCCTACGAGCAGTACTTC. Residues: CASSLDRFLSYEQYF.

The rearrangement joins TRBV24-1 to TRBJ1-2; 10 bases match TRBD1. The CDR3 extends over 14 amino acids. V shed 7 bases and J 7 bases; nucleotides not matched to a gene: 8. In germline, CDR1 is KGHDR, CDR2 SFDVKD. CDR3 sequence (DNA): TGTGCCACCAGAAACTCCGGGACAGGGGCTGGCTACACCTTC. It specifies CATRNSGTGAGYTF.

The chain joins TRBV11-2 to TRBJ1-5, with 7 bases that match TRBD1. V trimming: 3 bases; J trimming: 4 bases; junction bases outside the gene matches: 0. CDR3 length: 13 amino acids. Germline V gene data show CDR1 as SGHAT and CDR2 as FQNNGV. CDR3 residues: CASSLGQNQPQHF. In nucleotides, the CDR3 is TGTGCCAGCAGCTTGGGACAGAATCAGCCCCAGCATTTT.

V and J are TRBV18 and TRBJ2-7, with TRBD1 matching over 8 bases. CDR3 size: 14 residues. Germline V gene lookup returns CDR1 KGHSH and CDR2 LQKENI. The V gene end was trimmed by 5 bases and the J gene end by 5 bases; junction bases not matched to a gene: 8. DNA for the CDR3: TGTGCCAGCTCAGGACAGGGCACTGGGAACGAGCAGTACTTC. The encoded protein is CASSGQGTGNEQYF. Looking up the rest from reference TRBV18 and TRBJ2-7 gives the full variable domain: NAGVMQNPRHLVRRRGQEARLRCSPMKGHSHVYWYRQLPEEGLKFMVYLQKENIIDESGMPKERFSAEFPKEGPSILRIQQVVRGDSAAYFCASSGQGTGNEQYFGPGTRLTVT.

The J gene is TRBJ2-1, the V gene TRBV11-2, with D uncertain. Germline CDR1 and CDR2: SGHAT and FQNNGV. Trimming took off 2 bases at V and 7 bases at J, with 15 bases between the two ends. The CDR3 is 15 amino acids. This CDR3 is CASSLFPSSENEQFF. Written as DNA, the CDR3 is TGTGCCAGCAGCTTATTCCCTTCTAGTGAGAATGAGCAGTTCTTC.

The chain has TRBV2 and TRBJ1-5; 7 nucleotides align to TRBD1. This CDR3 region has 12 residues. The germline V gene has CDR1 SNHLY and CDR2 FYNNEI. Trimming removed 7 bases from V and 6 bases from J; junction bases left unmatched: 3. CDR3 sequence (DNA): TGTGCCAGCAACGAGGGGGCTCAGCCCCAGCATTTT. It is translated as CASNEGAQPQHF.

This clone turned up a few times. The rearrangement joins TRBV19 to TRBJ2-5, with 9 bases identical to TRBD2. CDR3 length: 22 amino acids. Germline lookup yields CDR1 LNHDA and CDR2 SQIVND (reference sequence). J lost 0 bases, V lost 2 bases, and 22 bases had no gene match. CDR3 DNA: TGTGCCAGTAGTATAAGAGGAGGGCGTCCTAGCGGGACCAGAACGTACCAAGAGACCCAGTACTTC. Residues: CASSIRGGRPSGTRTYQETQYF.

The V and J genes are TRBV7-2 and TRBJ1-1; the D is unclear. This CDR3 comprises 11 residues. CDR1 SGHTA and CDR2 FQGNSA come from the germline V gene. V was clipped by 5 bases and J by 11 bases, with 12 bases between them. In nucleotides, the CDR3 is TGTGCCAGCAGCACCGCGATGCGGGCTTTCTTT. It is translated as CASSTAMRAFF.

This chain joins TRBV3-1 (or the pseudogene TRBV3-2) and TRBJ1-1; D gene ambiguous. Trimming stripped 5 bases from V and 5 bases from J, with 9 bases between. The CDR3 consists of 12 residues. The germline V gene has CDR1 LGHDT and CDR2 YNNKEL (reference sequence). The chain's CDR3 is CASSMQQTEAFF. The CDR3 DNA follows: TGTGCCAGCAGCATGCAACAAACTGAAGCTTTCTTT.

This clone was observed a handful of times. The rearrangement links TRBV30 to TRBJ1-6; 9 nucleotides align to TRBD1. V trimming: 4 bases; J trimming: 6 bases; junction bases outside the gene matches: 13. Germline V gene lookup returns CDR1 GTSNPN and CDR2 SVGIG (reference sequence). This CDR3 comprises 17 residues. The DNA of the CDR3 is TGTGCCTGGACCGGGACAGGGATTCTTAGGAGTAATTCACCCCTCCACTTT. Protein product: CAWTGTGILRSNSPLHF.

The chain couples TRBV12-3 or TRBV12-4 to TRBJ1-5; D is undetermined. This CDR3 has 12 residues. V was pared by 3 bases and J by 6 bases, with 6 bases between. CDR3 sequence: CASSFGSQPQHF. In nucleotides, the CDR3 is TGTGCCAGCAGTTTCGGGAGTCAGCCCCAGCATTTT.

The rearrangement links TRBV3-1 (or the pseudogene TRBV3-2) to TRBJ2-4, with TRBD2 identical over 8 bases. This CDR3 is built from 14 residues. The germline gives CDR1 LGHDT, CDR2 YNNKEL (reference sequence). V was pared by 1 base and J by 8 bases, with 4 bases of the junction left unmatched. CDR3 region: CASSQAAGADIQYF. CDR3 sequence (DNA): TGTGCCAGCAGCCAAGCAGCGGGGGCGGACATTCAGTACTTC.

CDR3: CASTRLTGQNYGYTF. The CDR3 nucleotides are TGTGCCAGCACCAGATTGACAGGGCAGAACTATGGCTACACCTTC. The chain employs TRBV7-9 and TRBJ1-2; 7 nucleotides align to TRBD1. This CDR3 spans 15 amino acids. CDR1 is SEHNR, CDR2 FQNEAQ, per germline (reference sequence). The trim removed 7 bases at V and 2 bases at J, leaving 10 bases unmatched. The whole variable domain, remainder taken from reference TRBV7-9 and TRBJ1-2, is DTGVSQNPRHKITKRGQNVTFRCDPISEHNRLYWYRQTLGQGPEFLTYFQNEAQLEKSRLLSDRFSAERPKGSFSTLEIQRTEQGDSAMYLCASTRLTGQNYGYTFGSGTRLTVV.